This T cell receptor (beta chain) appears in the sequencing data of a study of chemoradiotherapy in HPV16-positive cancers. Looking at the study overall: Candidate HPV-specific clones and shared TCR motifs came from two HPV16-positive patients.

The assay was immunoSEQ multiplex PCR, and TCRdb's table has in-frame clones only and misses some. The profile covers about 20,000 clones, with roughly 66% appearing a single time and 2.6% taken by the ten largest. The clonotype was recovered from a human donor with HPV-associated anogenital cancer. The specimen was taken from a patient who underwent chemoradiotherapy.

CDR3 in amino acids: CASSLGGNSPLHF. The CDR3 DNA sequence: TGCGCCAGCAGCTTGGGCGGGAATTCACCCCTCCACTTT. This sequence joins TRBV5-1 and TRBJ1-6; no reliable D call. The CDR3 consists of 13 residues. CDR1 and CDR2 (germline): SGHRS, YFSETQ. Trimming took off 0 bases at V and 7 bases at J, with 5 bases between the two ends.